This TCR beta chain is drawn from a study of early T cells in non-severe SARS-CoV-2 infection. CDR3 length: 16 residues. Germline CDR1 reads DFQATT; CDR2 reads SNEGSKA (reference sequence). V shed 6 bases and J shed 3 bases, with 18 bases lying between them. TCRdb analysed the 5' RACE reads with MiXCR anew, one entry per CDR3 protein. This sample carries about 59,000 distinct CDR3 sequences, about 13% of them seen once, and the ten largest clones take about 9.3%. The source material was whole blood, sampled at baseline. The receptor was derived from an adult who was a healthcare worker with PCR-confirmed SARS-CoV-2 infection or an uninfected control (not recorded which). The chain is built from TRBV20-1 and TRBJ1-6, with a weak D call TRBD1 (5 bases). The CDR3 here is CSATLGGTNYNSPLHF. CDR3 DNA: TGCAGTGCCACTCTCGGGGGTACGAACTATAATTCACCCCTCCACTTT.